The 13 T cell receptor beta chains given below trace back to one sample, sequenced in a study of CD8 T cells in ankylosing spondylitis. TCRdb re-analysed the 5' RACE reads in MiXCR, keeping a single row per CDR3 protein. The sample lists over 130,000 distinct CDR3 sequences; about 42% were seen once. The sequenced sample was synovial fluid, either unsorted or a sorted T cell fraction (not recorded which). The receptors come from a male donor with ankylosing spondylitis.

In its sample, this clonotype was seen a few times. This rearrangement joins TRBV4-2 to TRBJ2-3; 7 bases map to TRBD2. The length of the CDR3 is 16 residues. Germline trimming cut 3 bases from V and 4 bases from J; bases unmatched to any gene: 10. Per germline, CDR1 LGHNA and CDR2 YNFKEQ. Here the CDR3 reads CASSHTDGGGSDTQYF. The CDR3 nucleotides are TGTGCCAGCAGCCATACCGACGGCGGGGGTTCAGATACGCAGTATTTT.

The rearrangement joins TRBV14 to TRBJ1-1; D may be TRBD1 (5 bases). V was cut by 1 base and J by 1 base, with 7 bases left in between. Germline values: CDR1 SGHDN, CDR2 FVKESK. The CDR3 sequence is 14 residues long. The DNA of the CDR3 is TGTGCCAGCAGCCAAGGGGGGGAGAACACTGAAGCTTTCTTT. Residues: CASSQGGENTEAFF.

This clonotype has just a few counts. The chain employs TRBV11-2 and TRBJ1-3; perhaps TRBD1 as D (5 bases). Germline V CDR1 and CDR2: SGHAT, FQNNGV. This CDR3 region has 18 residues. Trimming removed 2 bases at V and 0 bases at J, with 17 bases between. CDR3 sequence (DNA): TGTGCCAGCAGCTTATACCAGGGAACGACTGTCTCTGGAAACACCATATATTTT. This translates into CASSLYQGTTVSGNTIYF.

V gene TRBV18 combines with J gene TRBJ1-1; TRBD1 is a possible D gene (5 bases). Germline assignment: CDR1 KGHSH and CDR2 LQKENI. The V end was cut by 3 bases, the J end by 10 bases, with 15 bases between. This CDR3 spans 13 amino acids. The CDR3 loop is CASSPGLPVTAFF. The CDR3 coding sequence is TGTGCCAGCTCACCGGGGCTGCCCGTGACAGCTTTCTTT.

The rearrangement uses TRBV20-1 and TRBJ1-6; D is ambiguous. V shed 3 bases and J shed 7 bases, with 16 bases lying between them. The CDR3 extends over 15 amino acids. The V gene's germline CDR1 is DFQATT and CDR2 SNEGSKA (reference sequence). CDR3 region: CSASRSGVENSPLHF. CDR3 bases: TGCAGTGCTAGTCGAAGCGGGGTGGAGAATTCACCCCTCCACTTT.

This clonotype has more than one count but fewer than ten. CDR3 amino acids: CSASQHANTGELFF. The CDR3 DNA follows: TGCAGTGCTAGTCAACACGCGAACACCGGGGAGCTGTTTTTT. This chain joins TRBV20-1 and TRBJ2-2; no clear D. CDR3 length: 14 residues. The germline V gene encodes CDR1 DFQATT and CDR2 SNEGSKA (reference sequence). V was pared by 3 bases and J by 0 bases, with 8 bases between.

CDR3 coding DNA: TGCAGTGCTAGAGATTTTGCAGGGGGCCCATTTGGTGAGCAGTTCTTC. Residues: CSARDFAGGPFGEQFF. The chain joins TRBV20-1 to TRBJ2-1, with 8 bases aligning to TRBD1. The CDR3 is 16 amino acids. Per the germline V gene, CDR1 is DFQATT and CDR2 is SNEGSKA (reference sequence). V was pared by 0 bases and J by 9 bases, with 13 bases of the junction left unmatched.

The chain is built from TRBV28 and TRBJ2-1, with D tentatively TRBD2 (5 bases). V was shortened by 6 bases and J by 6 bases, with 24 bases between the two germline ends. Germline assignment: CDR1 MDHEN and CDR2 SYDVKM. This CDR3 spans 17 amino acids. In nucleotides, the CDR3 is TGTGCCAGCAGCCCCCCATACGAGCGGAAGATCTCCAATGAGCAGTTCTTC. Translation gives CASSPPYERKISNEQFF.

The V gene is TRBV4-2, the J gene TRBJ2-2; the match to TRBD2 covers 8 bases. The CDR3 contains 16 residues. Germline assignment: CDR1 LGHNA and CDR2 YNFKEQ. V was clipped by 0 bases and J by 6 bases; unmatched bases: 6. The CDR3 coding sequence is TGTGCCAGCAGCCAAGATGGGGCGGGAGGACCCGGGGAGCTGTTTTTT. Protein product: CASSQDGAGGPGELFF.

The J gene is TRBJ2-1, the V gene TRBV20-1, with TRBD2 matching over 8 bases. The CDR3 extends over 14 amino acids. Trimming cost V 2 bases and J 7 bases; bases outside gene matches: 7. Germline V gene data show CDR1 as DFQATT and CDR2 as SNEGSKA (reference sequence). Written as DNA, the CDR3 is TGCAGTGCTAGAACAATAGCGGGAAGGAATGAGCAGTTCTTC. This gives the protein CSARTIAGRNEQFF.

In its sample, this clonotype was seen many times. The DNA for the CDR3 is TGTGCCAGCAGCTTGGGGGCCTCCTACAATGAGCAGTTCTTC. It yields the protein CASSLGASYNEQFF. The V call is TRBV12-3 or TRBV12-4, the J call TRBJ2-1; a possible D gene is TRBD1 (6 bases). The CDR3 spans 14 residues. Trimming pared 6 bases from V and 0 bases from J, leaving 9 bases between.

This chain uses TRBV5-5 with TRBJ1-4; no firm D call. Per the germline V gene, CDR1 is SGHKS and CDR2 is YYEKEE (reference sequence). The CDR3 has 16 residues. The germline V and J ends were trimmed by 1 base and 3 bases, with 13 bases remaining between them. For the CDR3, the DNA is TGTGCCAGCAGCTTGTGGGGTCTCGAGCCTAATGAAAAACTGTTTTTT. It translates to CASSLWGLEPNEKLFF.

This clonotype has only a few counts. J is TRBJ1-6 and V is TRBV6-1, with a tentative D call TRBD1 (6 bases). Germline V gene sequence: CDR1 MNHNS, CDR2 SASEGT. V was clipped by 5 bases and J by 0 bases, with 20 bases between them. CDR3 size: 19 residues. The CDR3 sequence: CASSTPRGGGSSYNSPLHF. CDR3 DNA: TGTGCCAGCAGTACACCCCGCGGGGGCGGTAGCTCCTATAATTCACCCCTCCACTTT.